Sequencing of this TCR beta chain was carried out in a study of cytomegalovirus exposure and HLA in healthy donors. This clone was seen a handful of times. Other nucleotide sequences in the sample specify the same CDR3. PCR was performed using 60 Vbeta and 13 Jbeta primers. Sequenced by immunoSEQ multiplex PCR; TCRdb stores in-frame clones only, minus some. The sample shows roughly 280,000 clones, under 80% of them seen only once. The CDR3 totals 14 residues. V lost 4 bases to trimming and J lost 3 bases, with 11 bases between them. Germline V gene data show CDR1 as SGHRS and CDR2 as YFSETQ. V usage is TRBV5-1 and J usage is TRBJ1-5; D remains unclear. The clonotype was recovered from a female donor in good health and CMV-seronegative. Sample: PBMCs. CDR3: CASSPTGPNQPQHF. For the CDR3, the DNA is TGCGCCAGCAGCCCAACTGGGCCCAATCAGCCCCAGCATTTT.